Listed below are T cell receptor beta chains from one sample, sequenced in a study of regulatory T cells in long-lasting Graves disease. TCRdb reanalysed the multiplex PCR reads using MiXCR and keeps one entry per CDR3 protein. Among around 400,000 distinct CDR3 sequences listed, around 20% were seen once. The sequences come from peripheral blood mononuclear cells (PBMCs), collected when the disease was refractory, from a patient treated with antithyroid drugs. Receptor source: a female donor with Graves disease. Each CDR3 is given with its conserved first and last residue. A D gene is named only where the DNA matches it firmly. Clone size is not always given. Where it is, it says once, few, many or a class for expanded clones.

V gene: TRBV27; D gene: -; J gene: TRBJ1-2; clone size: -; CDR3 DNA: TGTGCCAGCAGTCCCCCGGGGGGGGGGCTGGATGGCTACACCTTC; CDR3 protein: CASSPPGGGLDGYTF
V gene: TRBV28; D gene: TRBD1; J gene: TRBJ2-7; clone size: many; CDR3 DNA: TGTGCCAGCAGGACGACAGGGGGCATCTACGAGCAGTACTTC; CDR3 protein: CASRTTGGIYEQYF
V gene: TRBV5-4; D gene: TRBD2; J gene: TRBJ2-5; clone size: -; CDR3 DNA: TGTGCCAGCAGCTCCGGGACTAGCGGGAGGACCCAAGAGACCCAGTACTTC; CDR3 protein: CASSSGTSGRTQETQYF
V gene: TRBV11-2; D gene: TRBD2; J gene: TRBJ2-2; clone size: many; CDR3 DNA: TGTGCCAGCAGCTTAGATTCACTAGCGGAGGACACCGGGGAGCTGTTTTTT; CDR3 protein: CASSLDSLAEDTGELFF
V gene: TRBV2; D gene: -; J gene: TRBJ2-7; clone size: many; CDR3 DNA: TGTGCCAGCAGTGCCCAGTCCTACGAGCAGTACTTC; CDR3 protein: CASSAQSYEQYF
V gene: TRBV28; D gene: TRBD1; J gene: TRBJ2-2; clone size: many; CDR3 DNA: TGTGCCAGCAGGACCGGACAGGCCCTGCTGTTTTTT; CDR3 protein: CASRTGQALLFF
V gene: TRBV20-1; D gene: -; J gene: TRBJ1-1; clone size: many; CDR3 DNA: TGCAGTGCTCACTCCCCCGGACAGCATGAAGCTTTCTTT; CDR3 protein: CSAHSPGQHEAFF
V gene: TRBV20-1; D gene: -; J gene: TRBJ2-5; clone size: -; CDR3 DNA: TGCAGTGCTGACCCCGGGGACACCAAAAGGTGGGAGACCCAGTACTTC; CDR3 protein: CSADPGDTKRWETQYF
V gene: TRBV29-1; D gene: TRBD1; J gene: TRBJ1-1; clone size: -; CDR3 DNA: TGCAGCGTTCCCAAACCGGGACAGGGGACTCAAGAAGCTTTCTTT; CDR3 protein: CSVPKPGQGTQEAFF
V gene: TRBV6-1; D gene: -; J gene: TRBJ2-6; clone size: many; CDR3 DNA: TGTGCCAGCAGTGAAGCCCCGGATAGGGCCAACGTCCTGACTTTC; CDR3 protein: CASSEAPDRANVLTF
V gene: TRBV28; D gene: TRBD1; J gene: TRBJ2-7; clone size: many; CDR3 DNA: TGTGCCAGCAGTTTATGGGGGGACAGATATTACGAGCAGTACTTC; CDR3 protein: CASSLWGDRYYEQYF
V gene: TRBV6-5; D gene: TRBD1; J gene: TRBJ1-6; clone size: many; CDR3 DNA: TGTGCCAGCAGTTACTCGGGGGACAGGGCCTATAATTCACCCCTCCACTTT; CDR3 protein: CASSYSGDRAYNSPLHF
V gene: TRBV30; D gene: TRBD2; J gene: TRBJ2-7; clone size: -; CDR3 DNA: TGTGCCTGGAGTGTAAAGGGGATCAGTCGACTAGCGGGAGCTTACGAGCAGTACTTC; CDR3 protein: CAWSVKGISRLAGAYEQYF
V gene: TRBV6-1; D gene: -; J gene: TRBJ2-5; clone size: many; CDR3 DNA: TGTGCCAGCAGAGCAGCCACGCAGACCCAGTACTTC; CDR3 protein: CASRAATQTQYF